The T cell receptor (beta chain) under discussion was sequenced for a study of blood T cell repertoires in COVID-19. Turning to the study itself: Sites across the United States, Italy and Spain contributed samples from acute and convalescent COVID-19. Sources were T cells, B-cell-depleted T cells, or PBMCs; the material itself was cDNA or gDNA.

Recruited during active infection, patients (from Seattle) were subsequently followed longitudinally. In the authors' workflow: Scientists estimated how many nucleated cells there were by amplifying reference gene primers. Repertoires were generated with immunoSEQ multiplex PCR, while TCRdb's copy carries only in-frame clones and drops some. D and trimming were read from the DNA, whereas the V and J calls and clone size are those reported in that table. The table records about 120,000 clones, around nine tenths of them present only once. This CDR3 region has 15 residues. V was shortened by 4 bases and J by 4 bases, with 17 bases between the two germline ends. Germline-derived CDR1 and CDR2 are MGHRA and YSYEKL. This clone has a single count.

This sequence joins TRBV4-1 and TRBJ2-7; tentative D call: TRBD1 (6 bases). This TCR derives from a woman in her seventies with COVID-19, enrolled during active disease. The sample was peripheral blood. CDR3 nucleotides: TGCGCCAGCAGCCGTCGGTTGGCAAGGGGGTACGAGCAGTACTTC. Translating gives CASSRRLARGYEQYF.